The 9 T cell receptor beta chains below were found in one sample sequenced in a study of cytomegalovirus exposure and HLA in healthy donors. The PCR employed 60 Vbeta primers together with 13 Jbeta primers. Sequencing was performed with immunoSEQ multiplex PCR; in TCRdb, only in-frame clones are kept and a portion is missing. The table shows 150,000 to 200,000 clones, with roughly 79% occurring only once. The sequenced material came from PBMCs. Receptor source: a man aged 30 to 39 in good health and CMV-seronegative.

V usage is TRBV18 and J usage is TRBJ1-6; perhaps TRBD1 as D (5 bases). Trimming took off 6 bases at V and 10 bases at J, with 16 bases between the two ends. Germline values: CDR1 KGHSH, CDR2 LQKENI. The CDR3 runs 14 residues. CDR3 nucleotide sequence: TGTGCCAGCTCGGCTCAGGGCGGGGAATCACCCCTCCACTTT. Its protein product is CASSAQGGESPLHF.

In its sample, this clone was seen a few times. The V gene is TRBV6-4, the J gene TRBJ2-2; TRBD2 aligns across 11 bases. This CDR3 is built from 16 residues. The J segment lost 5 bases and the V segment lost 6 bases, leaving 8 bases of the junction unmatched. Germline values: CDR1 MRHNA, CDR2 SNTAGT. This chain's CDR3 is CASRATGTSGTGELFF. Here the CDR3 DNA reads TGTGCCAGCAGAGCTACCGGGACTAGCGGTACCGGGGAGCTGTTTTTT.

This sequence joins TRBV27 and TRBJ2-7; 9 bases match TRBD2. With V trimmed by 8 bases and J by 5 bases, 13 bases remained unmatched. CDR1 and CDR2 (germline): MNHEY, SMNVEV (reference sequence). CDR3 length: 15 residues. CDR3 protein: CASSPGASGINEQYF. The CDR3 DNA reads as TGTGCCAGCTCCCCTGGGGCTAGCGGGATTAACGAGCAGTACTTC.

The rearrangement uses TRBV5-1 and TRBJ2-7; D remains ambiguous. CDR1 is SGHRS, CDR2 YFSETQ, per germline. This CDR3 is built from 13 residues. V was pared by 4 bases and J by 0 bases, with 8 bases between. The DNA of the CDR3 is TGCGCCAGCAGCGACTCTCCCTCCTACGAGCAGTACTTC. This gives the protein CASSDSPSYEQYF.

In the case of this clone: This CDR3 is also generated by other DNA sequences in the sample. The J gene is TRBJ2-5, the V gene TRBV15, with D perhaps TRBD1 (6 bases). Trimming left V 0 bases short and J 5 bases short, with 13 bases between. CDR1 LNHNV and CDR2 YYDKDF come from the germline V gene (reference sequence). This CDR3 comprises 15 residues. CDR3 sequence reads: CATSRDFAGAETQYF. CDR3 DNA sequence: TGTGCCACCAGCAGAGATTTTGCAGGGGCGGAGACCCAGTACTTC.

The V and J genes are TRBV7-6 and TRBJ1-5; 7 nucleotides line up with TRBD1. CDR3 length equals 13 residues. Trimming took 5 bases from V and 5 from J; bases not matched to a gene: 3. Germline V gene lookup returns CDR1 SGHVS and CDR2 FNYEAQ. The CDR3, as DNA: TGTGCCAGCAGCCAGGGGGTCGATCAGCCCCAGCATTTT. Amino acids: CASSQGVDQPQHF.

The chain uses TRBV25-1 and TRBJ1-1, with D maybe TRBD1 (5 bases). The germline gives CDR1 MGHDK, CDR2 SYGVNS. Trimming shortened V by 7 bases and J by 6 bases, and 21 bases separated the two germline ends. The CDR3 spans 15 residues. The CDR3 reads CASNGAGVGWAEAFF. The CDR3 DNA is TGTGCCAGCAATGGGGCGGGGGTAGGGTGGGCTGAAGCTTTCTTT.

The table lists this clone with a few counts. V usage is TRBV6-1 and J usage is TRBJ1-5; a possible D gene is TRBD1 (6 bases). Between the trimmed V and J ends, which lost 6 bases and 3 bases, there was a span of 9 bases. This CDR3 region has 13 residues. The germline gives CDR1 MNHNS, CDR2 SASEGT. DNA for the CDR3: TGTGCCAGCAGGGACAGCTACAATCAGCCCCAGCATTTT. Translated: CASRDSYNQPQHF.

The rearrangement links TRBV4-1 to TRBJ2-5; 12 nucleotides match TRBD2. The DNA end lines up better with TRBJ2-7; the J call may be wrong. The CDR3 is made up of 19 amino acids. Germline CDR1 MGHRA, CDR2 YSYEKL. CDR3 sequence: CASSQDRASGRAGENEQYF. The CDR3, as DNA: TGCGCCAGCAGCCAAGATAGGGCTAGCGGGAGGGCCGGGGAAAACGAGCAGTACTTC.